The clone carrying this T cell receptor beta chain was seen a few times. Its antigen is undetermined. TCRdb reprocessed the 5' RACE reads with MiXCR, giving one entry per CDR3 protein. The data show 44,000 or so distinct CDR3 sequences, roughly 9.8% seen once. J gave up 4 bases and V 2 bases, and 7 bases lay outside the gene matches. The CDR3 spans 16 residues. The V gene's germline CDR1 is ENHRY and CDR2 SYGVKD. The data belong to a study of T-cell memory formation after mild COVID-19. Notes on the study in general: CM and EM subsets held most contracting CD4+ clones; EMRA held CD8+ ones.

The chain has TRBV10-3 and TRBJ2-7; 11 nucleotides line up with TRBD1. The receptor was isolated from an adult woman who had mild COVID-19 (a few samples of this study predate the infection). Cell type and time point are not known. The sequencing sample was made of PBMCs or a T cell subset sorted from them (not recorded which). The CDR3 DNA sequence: TGTGCCATCAGTGAGCCCGGACAGGGGGCAGGTTACGAGCAGTACTTC. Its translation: CAISEPGQGAGYEQYF.